A selection of T cell receptor beta chains follows, all from one sample in a study of T cells after yellow fever vaccination. TCRdb itself ran the 5' RACE reads through MiXCR, one entry per CDR3 protein. The data hold some 320,000 distinct CDR3 sequences, with roughly 9.4% observed a single time. The source material was PBMCs, sampled on the day of the first yellow fever vaccination. The receptors stem from a man between 18 and 35 years old who received the YFV17D yellow fever vaccine. Both conserved end residues are part of each CDR3. D genes are given only for firm matches. Expanded clones get a size class; other rows say once, few or many, or leave the size out.

few TRBJ1-1 TRBV20-1 - CSARRGHQNTEAFF TGCAGTGCTAGGAGAGGACACCAGAACACTGAAGCTTTCTTT
few TRBJ1-4 TRBV15 - CATSIGGSNEKLFF TGTGCCACCAGCATTGGGGGCTCTAATGAAAAACTGTTTTTT
many TRBJ1-1 TRBV30 TRBD1 CAWNVRGHLGTEAFF TGTGCCTGGAATGTCAGGGGGCATTTAGGCACTGAAGCTTTCTTT
few TRBJ2-2 TRBV4-2 - CASSPEGRELFF TGTGCCAGCAGCCCCGAGGGAAGGGAGCTGTTTTTT
- TRBJ1-1 TRBV27 - CASSYGGYTEAFF TGTGCCAGCAGTTATGGGGGATACACTGAAGCTTTCTTT
few TRBJ2-1 TRBV7-9 TRBD1 CASSLGTGATNEQFF TGTGCCAGCAGCTTAGGGACAGGGGCAACCAATGAGCAGTTCTTC
few TRBJ1-1 TRBV7-7 - CASSLRGGSDEAFF TGTGCTAGCAGCTTAAGGGGGGGCTCGGATGAAGCTTTCTTT
- TRBJ1-1 TRBV12-3/TRBV12-4 - CASTIVGIEAFF TGTGCCAGCACCATAGTCGGGATCGAAGCTTTCTTT
- TRBJ2-2 TRBV5-1 - CASSLGVGDTGELFF TGCGCCAGCAGCTTGGGCGTGGGCGACACCGGGGAGCTGTTTTTT
many TRBJ2-3 TRBV5-4 - CASSRQNTQYF TGTGCCAGCAGCCGTCAGAATACGCAGTATTTT
many TRBJ2-1 TRBV25-1 TRBD2 CASQSTSGYNEQFF TGTGCCAGCCAATCCACTAGCGGCTACAATGAGCAGTTCTTC
- TRBJ2-1 TRBV7-8 TRBD2 CASSLAGSGGLNEQFF TGTGCCAGCAGCTTAGCCGGAAGCGGGGGGCTTAACGAGCAGTTCTTC
few TRBJ2-3 TRBV7-2 TRBD2 CASSLVRGRGDTQYF TGTGCCAGCAGCTTAGTTCGCGGGAGAGGAGATACGCAGTATTTT
few TRBJ2-1 TRBV5-6 TRBD1 CASSPTGDLEFNEQFF TGTGCCAGCAGCCCCACAGGGGATTTGGAGTTCAATGAGCAGTTCTTC
- TRBJ2-5 TRBV13 - CASSLEGWRETQYF TGTGCCAGCAGCTTAGAGGGCTGGAGGGAGACCCAGTACTTC
many TRBJ1-1 TRBV6-5 - CASRRGATEAFF TGTGCCAGCAGAAGGGGGGCCACTGAAGCTTTCTTT
- TRBJ2-5 TRBV7-9 - CASSLPVQETQYF TGTGCCAGCAGCTTACCAGTTCAAGAGACCCAGTACTTC
few TRBJ1-1 TRBV6-2/TRBV6-3 TRBD1 CASSHATGMNTEAFF TGTGCCAGCAGTCACGCGACAGGGATGAACACTGAAGCTTTCTTT
- TRBJ2-1 TRBV12-3/TRBV12-4 - CASVANEQFF TGTGCCAGCGTGGCCAATGAGCAGTTCTTC
- TRBJ2-7 TRBV28 - CASSLSLGRGAYEQYF TGTGCCAGCAGTTTATCTCTGGGGCGTGGGGCCTACGAGCAGTACTTC
few TRBJ1-2 TRBV7-9 - CASSLGVPTGSLQGYTF TGTGCCAGCAGCTTAGGGGTCCCGACAGGCTCCCTTCAAGGCTACACCTTC
few TRBJ1-3 TRBV9 - CASSVDSTGTISGNTIYF TGTGCCAGCAGCGTAGATTCCACAGGAACGATCTCTGGAAACACCATATATTTT
few TRBJ2-3 TRBV4-3 TRBD2 CASSQEASGVSDTQYF TGCGCCAGCAGCCAAGAAGCTAGCGGGGTATCAGATACGCAGTATTTT
few TRBJ1-1 TRBV20-1 - CSAKGRVETEAFF TGCAGTGCTAAGGGCAGGGTGGAGACTGAAGCTTTCTTT
few TRBJ2-1 TRBV4-1 - CASSQVRGGLYNEQFF TGCGCCAGCAGCCAAGTTCGCGGGGGCTTATACAATGAGCAGTTCTTC
many TRBJ2-2 TRBV10-3 - CAISGRDWYTGELFF TGTGCCATCAGTGGCCGGGACTGGTACACCGGGGAGCTGTTTTTT
few TRBJ1-1 TRBV6-5 - CASSYSRILTGRPTEAFF TGTGCCAGCAGTTACTCGAGGATCTTAACAGGGAGACCCACTGAAGCTTTCTTT
- TRBJ1-4 TRBV7-2 - CASSLGLYMGGGEKLFF TGTGCCAGCAGCTTAGGCCTATACATGGGGGGCGGTGAAAAACTGTTTTTT
- TRBJ1-1 TRBV12-3/TRBV12-4 - CASRPGVYVAEAFF TGTGCCAGCAGGCCAGGGGTGTACGTCGCTGAAGCTTTCTTT
- TRBJ2-1 TRBV15 TRBD2 CATSYAPGLAGGEQFF TGTGCCACCAGCTACGCACCGGGACTAGCAGGGGGGGAGCAGTTCTTC
- TRBJ2-7 TRBV7-6 TRBD2 CASSLGGGGEQYF TGTGCCAGCAGCTTAGGCGGGGGGGGCGAGCAGTACTTC
few TRBJ2-5 TRBV13 TRBD1 CASSSWSRGETQYF TGTGCCAGCAGCTCCTGGAGCAGGGGGGAGACCCAGTACTTC
many TRBJ1-1 TRBV5-4 - CASSPDPDSLMNTEAFF TGTGCCAGCAGCCCCGATCCAGACAGTCTGATGAACACTGAAGCTTTCTTT
- TRBJ2-3 TRBV6-5 TRBD2 CASISGGGDTQYF TGTGCCAGCATTTCGGGGGGGGGGGATACGCAGTATTTT
- TRBJ2-3 TRBV7-2 - CASSLFMSDTQYF TGTGCCAGCAGCTTATTCATGTCCGATACGCAGTATTTT
few TRBJ1-1 TRBV30 - CAWSPGGKYTEAFF TGTGCCTGGAGTCCTGGGGGGAAATACACTGAAGCTTTCTTT
few TRBJ2-2 TRBV6-1 TRBD1 CASKGTGAGGELFF TGTGCCAGCAAGGGGACAGGGGCGGGCGGGGAGCTGTTTTTT
few TRBJ1-3 TRBV5-6 - CASSTDSNWNTIYF TGTGCCAGCAGCACGGACAGTAATTGGAACACCATATATTTT
- TRBJ2-1 TRBV5-5 TRBD2 CASSLELADNEQFF TGTGCCAGCAGCTTGGAACTAGCGGACAATGAGCAGTTCTTC
few TRBJ2-3 TRBV6-5 - CASSYTSADTQYF TGTGCCAGCAGTTACACCTCGGCAGATACGCAGTATTTT
- TRBJ2-5 TRBV6-5 - CASSYSAGSQETQYF TGTGCCAGCAGTTACTCGGCAGGATCCCAAGAGACCCAGTACTTC
many TRBJ2-5 TRBV7-6 TRBD2 CASSLMSGVQETQYF TGTGCCAGCAGCTTAATGAGCGGGGTCCAAGAGACCCAGTACTTC
- TRBJ2-7 TRBV7-2 - CASSLRGTGWYEQYF TGTGCCAGCAGCTTAAGGGGGACTGGGTGGTACGAGCAGTACTTC
- TRBJ2-5 TRBV4-1 - CASSQMMEETQYF TGCGCCAGCAGCCAAATGATGGAAGAGACCCAGTACTTC
- TRBJ2-7 TRBV7-2 TRBD2 CASSIGTREFYEQYF TGTGCCAGCAGCATCGGGACTAGGGAATTCTACGAGCAGTACTTC
- TRBJ2-1 TRBV4-3 - CASSQDKYPSRGDEQFF TGCGCCAGCAGCCAAGATAAGTACCCTTCCCGAGGCGATGAGCAGTTCTTC
- TRBJ2-1 TRBV5-1 - CASGNRELGEQFF TGCGCCAGCGGAAACAGGGAATTGGGTGAGCAGTTCTTC